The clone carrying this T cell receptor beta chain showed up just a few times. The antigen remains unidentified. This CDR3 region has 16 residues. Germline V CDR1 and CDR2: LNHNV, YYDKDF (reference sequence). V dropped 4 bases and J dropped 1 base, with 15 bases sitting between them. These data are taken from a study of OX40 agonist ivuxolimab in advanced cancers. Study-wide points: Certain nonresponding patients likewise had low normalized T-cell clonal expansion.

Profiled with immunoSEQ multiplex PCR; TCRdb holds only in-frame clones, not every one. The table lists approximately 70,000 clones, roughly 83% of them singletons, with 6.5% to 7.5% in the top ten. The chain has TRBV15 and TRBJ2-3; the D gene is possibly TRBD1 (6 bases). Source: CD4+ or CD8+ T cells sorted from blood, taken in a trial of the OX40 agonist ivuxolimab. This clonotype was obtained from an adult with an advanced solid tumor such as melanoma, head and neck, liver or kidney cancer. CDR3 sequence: CATSTTGKKGTDTQYF. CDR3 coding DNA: TGTGCCACCAGCACCACAGGGAAGAAAGGCACAGATACGCAGTATTTT.